These 13 T cell receptor beta chains came from one sample sequenced in a study of Graves' ophthalmopathy and Graves' hyperthyroidism. RNA transcripts were the template, and TCR beta CDR3 regions were amplified from them. RT-PCR in the first round used HTBI primers; a second-round multiplex PCR followed. In TCRdb, the multiplex PCR reads were re-called with MiXCR into one record per CDR3 protein. The sample consists of under 350,000 distinct CDR3 sequences, 17% of them appearing once. Specimen: peripheral blood. The receptors were gathered from an adult man with Graves' ophthalmopathy.

This clonotype was seen repeatedly, ten times or more. The CDR3 DNA reads TGTGCCAGCAATATAGACAGGGTTGGCTACACCTTC. The encoded protein is CASNIDRVGYTF. The genes are TRBV28 and TRBJ1-2; the match to TRBD1 covers 7 bases. The germline V gene has CDR1 MDHEN and CDR2 SYDVKM. The CDR3 contains 12 residues. Germline trimming cut 7 bases from V and 7 bases from J; bases unmatched to any gene: 6.

This clonotype was detected many times. This chain uses TRBV6-5 with TRBJ2-2; 9 bases agree with TRBD2. The CDR3 sequence is 15 residues long. CDR1 MNHEY and CDR2 SVGAGI come from the germline V gene. The V gene end was trimmed by 0 bases and the J gene end by 6 bases; junction bases not matched to a gene: 2. CDR3 amino acids: CASSYSLAGSGELFF. The CDR3 nucleotides are TGTGCCAGCAGTTACTCGCTAGCGGGATCCGGGGAGCTGTTTTTT.

This clonotype has a count of ten or more. The V call is TRBV19, the J call TRBJ1-2; D call uncertain. The CDR3 sequence is 14 residues long. V lost 3 bases to trimming and J lost 2 bases, with 10 bases between them. Germline lookup yields CDR1 LNHDA and CDR2 SQIVND (reference sequence). CDR3 DNA sequence: TGTGCCAGTAGTATGAAGGCCAGGAACTATGGCTACACCTTC. Translating it yields CASSMKARNYGYTF.

This clonotype was seen many times. The chain combines TRBV11-2 with TRBJ1-1; 8 positions agree with TRBD1. There are 12 residues in the CDR3. V dropped 4 bases and J dropped 12; count of bases not matched to a gene: 7. The germline V gene encodes CDR1 SGHAT and CDR2 FQNNGV. The CDR3 reads CASSSRTGSPFF. For the CDR3, the DNA is TGTGCCAGCAGCTCGAGGACAGGGAGTCCTTTCTTT.

The table lists this clonotype with many counts. The gene calls are TRBV12-3 or TRBV12-4 and TRBJ1-2; possibly TRBD1 for D (6 bases). The V end was cut by 6 bases, the J end by 7 bases, with 12 bases between. The CDR3 loop spans 12 amino acids. CDR3: CASSRGGLGYTF. CDR3 DNA: TGTGCCAGCAGCAGAGGGGGTCTTGGCTACACCTTC.

This clonotype was counted at least ten times. Here the CDR3 omits its conserved ending phenylalanine or tryptophan, so a read error is the likely source. The DNA is omitted, as the CDR3 cannot be located on it reliably, and the CDR3 follows TCRdb's listing. This chain links TRBV19 with TRBJ1-1; the table's D gene call, TRBD1, was not cross checked with the DNA. Germline assignment: CDR1 LNHDA and CDR2 SQIVND (reference sequence). The CDR3 totals 10 residues, both ends included. CDR3: CASSGRQGGI.

This clonotype appeared many times. The genes are TRBV2 and TRBJ1-5; D is uncertain. V was pared by 5 bases and J by 7 bases, with 18 bases between. Germline V gene data show CDR1 as SNHLY and CDR2 as FYNNEI. This CDR3 is built from 15 residues. In DNA form, the CDR3 reads TGTGCCAGCAGTCTGAATAGACCATCGGGGCAGCCCCAGCATTTT. The encoded protein is CASSLNRPSGQPQHF.

This chain uses TRBV15 with TRBJ2-7; unclear D gene. The CDR3 is 13 residues long. Per germline, CDR1 LNHNV and CDR2 YYDKDF (reference sequence). Trimming took 1 base from V and 6 from J, leaving 10 bases between them. The CDR3 loop is CATSRVSPVEQYF. DNA for the CDR3: TGTGCCACCAGCAGAGTATCACCTGTCGAGCAGTACTTC.

This clonotype was observed at least ten times. The rearrangement uses TRBV6-5 and TRBJ2-7; no clear D. The ends were cut back, 2 bases at V and 4 bases at J, with 3 bases in the middle. This CDR3 contains 11 residues. The germline gives CDR1 MNHEY, CDR2 SVGAGI. CDR3 coding DNA: TGTGCCAGCAGTTACCTTTACGAGCAGTACTTC. Its translation is CASSYLYEQYF.

This clonotype was seen repeatedly, ten times or more. The V and J genes are TRBV5-1 and TRBJ1-6, with TRBD1 identical over 7 bases. Germline trimming cut 3 bases from V and 13 bases from J; bases unmatched to any gene: 7. The CDR3 extends over 13 amino acids. In germline, CDR1 is SGHRS, CDR2 YFSETQ. DNA of the CDR3: TGCGCCAGCAGCTACCGGACAGGACAGCCCCTCCACTTT. Residues: CASSYRTGQPLHF.

The sample holds many counts of this clonotype. The CDR3, as DNA: TGCAGTGCCAAGCCTGTGGCGGGACAAAATAATTCACCCCTCCACTTT. It encodes CSAKPVAGQNNSPLHF. The genes are TRBV20-1 and TRBJ1-6, with a possible D match to TRBD1 (6 bases). V was cut by 6 bases and J by 5 bases, with 20 bases left in between. CDR1 and CDR2 (germline): DFQATT, SNEGSKA (reference sequence). The CDR3 contains 16 residues.

The chain couples TRBV20-1 to TRBJ2-5; D call uncertain. The CDR3 spans 15 residues. Germline loops: CDR1 DFQATT, CDR2 SNEGSKA (reference sequence). The V end lost 7 bases, the J end lost 13 bases, and 31 bases lay between the germline ends. CDR3 DNA sequence: TGCAGTGTGCTTATTCGTCGAGGCCGAAGTAGACCCCTGTACTTC. This gives the protein CSVLIRRGRSRPLYF.

At least ten counts were recorded for this clonotype. This chain links TRBV6-1 with TRBJ1-5; D is unclear. CDR1 is MNHNS and CDR2 is SASEGT in the germline V gene. CDR3 length: 14 amino acids. The V end was cut by 5 bases, the J end by 6 bases, with 14 bases between. CDR3 nucleotide sequence: TGTGCCAGCAGTCTTCGACTCGGAGGTCAGCCCCAGCATTTT. This encodes CASSLRLGGQPQHF.